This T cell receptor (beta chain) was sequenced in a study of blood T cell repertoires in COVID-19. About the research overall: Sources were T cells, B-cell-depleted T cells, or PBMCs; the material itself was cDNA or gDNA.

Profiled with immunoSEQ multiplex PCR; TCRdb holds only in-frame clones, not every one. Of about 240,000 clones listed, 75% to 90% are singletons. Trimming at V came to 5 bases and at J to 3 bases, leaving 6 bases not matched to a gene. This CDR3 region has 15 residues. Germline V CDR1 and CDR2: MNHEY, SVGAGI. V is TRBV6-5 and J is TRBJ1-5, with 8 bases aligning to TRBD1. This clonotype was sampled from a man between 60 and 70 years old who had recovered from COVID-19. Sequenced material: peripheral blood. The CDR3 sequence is CASSLGTGTNQPQHF. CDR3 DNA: TGTGCCAGCAGTCTCGGGACAGGAACCAATCAGCCCCAGCATTTT.